This T cell receptor (beta chain) originates from a study of blood T cell repertoires in COVID-19. Libraries were prepared by immunoSEQ multiplex PCR; TCRdb keeps only in-frame clonotypes and omits some of them. The repertoire includes about 45,000 clones, around 86% of them detected once, and approximately 4.3% sits in the top ten. The CDR3 spans 18 residues. The trim removed 5 bases at V and 0 bases at J, leaving 6 bases unmatched. Germline-derived CDR1 and CDR2 are WSHSY and SAAADI. This chain links TRBV10-2 with TRBJ2-1; TRBD2 aligns across 14 bases. Sequencing was performed on peripheral blood. The sequence was collected from a human donor in a cohort sampled during active COVID-19. This chain's CDR3 is CASSRTSGRPSSYNEQFF. DNA for the CDR3: TGCGCCAGCAGTCGGACTAGCGGGAGGCCTAGCTCCTACAATGAGCAGTTCTTC.